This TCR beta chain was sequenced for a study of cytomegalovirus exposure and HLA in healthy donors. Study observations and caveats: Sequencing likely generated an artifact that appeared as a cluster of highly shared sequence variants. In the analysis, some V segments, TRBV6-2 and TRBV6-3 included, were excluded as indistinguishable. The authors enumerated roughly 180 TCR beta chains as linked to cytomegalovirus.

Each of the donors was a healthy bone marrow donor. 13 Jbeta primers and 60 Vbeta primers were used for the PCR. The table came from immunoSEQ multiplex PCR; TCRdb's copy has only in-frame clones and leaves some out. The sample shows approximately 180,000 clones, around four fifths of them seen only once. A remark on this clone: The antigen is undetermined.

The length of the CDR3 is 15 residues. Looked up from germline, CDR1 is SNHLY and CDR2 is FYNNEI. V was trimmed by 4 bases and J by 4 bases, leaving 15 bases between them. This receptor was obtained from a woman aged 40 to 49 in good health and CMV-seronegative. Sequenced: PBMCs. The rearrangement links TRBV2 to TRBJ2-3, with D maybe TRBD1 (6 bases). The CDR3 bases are TGTGCCAGCAGTGTTAGCAGGGGAAGTGCAGATACGCAGTATTTT. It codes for CASSVSRGSADTQYF.